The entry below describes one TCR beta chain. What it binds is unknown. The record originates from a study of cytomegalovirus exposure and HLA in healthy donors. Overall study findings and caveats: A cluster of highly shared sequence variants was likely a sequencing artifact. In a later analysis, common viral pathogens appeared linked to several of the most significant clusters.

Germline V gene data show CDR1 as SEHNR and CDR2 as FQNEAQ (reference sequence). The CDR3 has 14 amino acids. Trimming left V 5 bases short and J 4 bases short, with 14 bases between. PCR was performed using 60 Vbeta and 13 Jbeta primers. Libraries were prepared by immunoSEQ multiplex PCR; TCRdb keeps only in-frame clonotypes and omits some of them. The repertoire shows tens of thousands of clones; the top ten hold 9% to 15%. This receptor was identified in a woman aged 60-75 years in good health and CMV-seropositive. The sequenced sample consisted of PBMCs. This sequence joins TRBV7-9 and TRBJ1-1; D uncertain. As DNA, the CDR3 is TGTGCCAGCAGCCCCACCGTCAGTATCACTGAAGCTTTCTTT. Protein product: CASSPTVSITEAFF.